The 27 T cell receptor beta chains reported below all come from one sample, sequenced in a study of blood T cell repertoires in COVID-19. Using immunoSEQ multiplex PCR, the repertoire was profiled, and TCRdb retains in-frame clones only, with some absent. Of around 500,000 clones listed, around nine tenths are singletons. The specimen sequenced was PBMCs or T cells enriched from blood (not recorded which). The receptor source for this set is a woman aged 40 to 55 who had recovered from COVID-19.

The chain couples TRBV5-1 to TRBJ1-1, with TRBD1 as a possible D gene (6 bases). Deletions cut 0 bases from V and 1 base from J, with 16 bases between. CDR1 and CDR2 from the germline V gene are SGHRS and YFSETQ. CDR3 length: 17 amino acids. The CDR3 sequence is CASSLVLVGRGNTEAFF. CDR3 bases: TGCGCCAGCAGCTTGGTGCTTGTGGGCAGGGGGAACACTGAAGCTTTCTTT.

Written as DNA, the CDR3 is TGCGCCAGTATAGGACAGGGAGGGGATGAAGCTTTCTTT. It yields the protein CASIGQGGDEAFF. The chain links TRBV5-1 to TRBJ1-1; 8 nucleotides line up with TRBD1. This CDR3 is 13 amino acids long. CDR1 is SGHRS, CDR2 YFSETQ, per germline. The V segment lost 8 bases and the J segment 7 bases; nucleotides outside the gene matches: 10.

The chain carries TRBV19 and TRBJ1-1; D ambiguous. V lost 4 bases to trimming and J lost 2 bases, with 14 bases between them. The length of the CDR3 is 15 residues. Germline-derived CDR1 and CDR2 are LNHDA and SQIVND (reference sequence). The CDR3 coding sequence is TGTGCCAGTAGTACTCGGTTAAGTTCTAACACTGAAGCTTTCTTT. Its protein product is CASSTRLSSNTEAFF.

This clone was recorded only once. The rearrangement uses TRBV4-3 and TRBJ1-2; 7 nucleotides line up with TRBD1. CDR1 and CDR2 (germline): LGHNA, YSLEER. This CDR3 is 15 amino acids long. After removal of 0 bases from V and 3 bases from J, the junction contained 4 bases not matched to a gene. This CDR3 is CASSQEPGTDYGYTF. CDR3 bases: TGCGCCAGCAGCCAAGAACCCGGGACAGACTATGGCTACACCTTC.

This chain uses TRBV29-1 with TRBJ1-1; D is possibly TRBD1 (5 bases). This CDR3 is built from 13 residues. V dropped 7 bases and J dropped 5 bases, with 17 bases sitting between them. Germline CDR1 reads SQVTM; CDR2 reads ANQGSEA. This CDR3 is CSAHGGLWTEAFF. The CDR3 DNA follows: TGCAGCGCCCACGGGGGATTGTGGACTGAAGCTTTCTTT.

V usage is TRBV6-2 or TRBV6-3 and J usage is TRBJ1-5; TRBD1 matches 7 bases. CDR3 length: 16 amino acids. CDR1 is MNHEY, CDR2 SVGEGT, per germline. The V segment lost 5 bases and the J segment 8 bases; nucleotides outside the gene matches: 15. DNA for the CDR3: TGTGCCAGCAGTCGCCCGTGGGACACCACAGGGGAGCCCCAGCATTTT. Translating it yields CASSRPWDTTGEPQHF.

This clone came up once. The genes are TRBV5-1 and TRBJ2-3, with 7 nucleotides matching TRBD2. The CDR3 runs to 17 residues. CDR1 and CDR2 (germline): SGHRS, YFSETQ. The ends lost 4 bases at V and 6 bases at J; junction bases unmatched: 17. CDR3 sequence (DNA): TGCGCCAGCAGCCTACCCCGGTCGCGGGAGTGGGCGGATACGCAGTATTTT. It translates to CASSLPRSREWADTQYF.

The rearrangement uses TRBV11-3 and TRBJ2-1, with D possibly matching TRBD1 (5 bases). V was clipped by 0 bases and J by 5 bases, with 8 bases between them. The length of the CDR3 is 14 residues. Per germline, CDR1 SGHNT and CDR2 YENEEA. CDR3 sequence reads: CASSLEGHNNEQFF. CDR3 DNA: TGTGCCAGCAGCTTAGAGGGGCACAACAATGAGCAGTTCTTC.

The rearrangement uses TRBV15 and TRBJ1-2, with D unclear. The germline V gene has CDR1 LNHNV and CDR2 YYDKDF (reference sequence). Between the trimmed V and J ends, which lost 0 bases and 4 bases, there was a span of 9 bases. There are 14 residues in the CDR3. CDR3 region: CATSRDIRGYGYTF. The CDR3 region has the DNA TGTGCCACCAGCAGAGATATTAGAGGCTATGGCTACACCTTC. Based on the CDR3 plus reference TRBV15 and TRBJ1-2, the full variable domain is DAMVIQNPRYQVTQFGKPVTLSCSQTLNHNVMYWYQQKSSQAPKLLFHYYDKDFNNEADTPDNFQSRRPNTSFCFLDIRSPGLGDTAMYLCATSRDIRGYGYTFGSGTRLTVV.

This chain connects TRBV12-3 or TRBV12-4 to TRBJ1-2, with TRBD1 identical over 9 bases. V lost 6 bases to trimming and J lost 8 bases; unmatched junction nucleotides: 7. The CDR3 totals 13 residues. This chain's CDR3 is CASSSRQGDGYTF. The CDR3 bases are TGTGCCAGCAGCTCCCGACAGGGGGACGGCTACACCTTC.

The chain combines TRBV7-6 with TRBJ2-1; maybe TRBD2 (6 bases). Germline CDR1 reads SGHVS; CDR2 reads FNYEAQ. Trimming removed 3 bases from V and 3 bases from J, with 12 bases in between. This CDR3 is built from 15 residues. CDR3 in DNA: TGTGCCAGCAGCTTTTACGGGAGCGACTACAATGAGCAGTTCTTC. It is translated as CASSFYGSDYNEQFF.

The genes are TRBV5-1 and TRBJ1-3; TRBD1 matches 8 bases. Trimming at V came to 1 base and at J to 2 bases, leaving 2 bases not matched to a gene. The V gene's germline CDR1 is SGHRS and CDR2 YFSETQ. This CDR3 region has 15 residues. CDR3 DNA: TGCGCCAGCAGCTTGATGACAGGGGCTGGAAACACCATATATTTT. Its protein is CASSLMTGAGNTIYF.

This clone occurred once. The CDR3 spells CASSLDRQGASGNTIYF. The CDR3 DNA reads as TGTGCCAGCAGCTTGGACAGACAGGGGGCCTCTGGAAACACCATATATTTT. The J gene is TRBJ1-3, the V gene TRBV7-8; TRBD1 matches 10 bases. The CDR3 loop spans 17 amino acids. CDR1 is SGHVS and CDR2 is FQNEAQ in the germline V gene. Germline trimming cut 3 bases from V and 0 bases from J; bases unmatched to any gene: 5.

The rearrangement joins TRBV19 to TRBJ2-7; 9 bases agree with TRBD2. This CDR3 has 16 amino acids. CDR1 is LNHDA, CDR2 SQIVND, per germline (reference sequence). The ends lost 4 bases at V and 4 bases at J; junction bases unmatched: 11. CDR3 bases: TGTGCCAGTAGTACCATTTTAGCGGGAGAGAGATACGAGCAGTACTTC. Encoded protein: CASSTILAGERYEQYF.

The CDR3: CASSPRTGGNTEAFF. As DNA, the CDR3 is TGCGCCAGCAGCCCACGAACAGGGGGAAACACTGAAGCTTTCTTT. The chain combines TRBV10-1 with TRBJ1-1; TRBD1 matches 8 bases. CDR3 length: 15 residues. Germline V gene lookup returns CDR1 WNHNN and CDR2 SYGVQD (reference sequence). Trimming took 6 bases from V and 2 from J; bases not matched to a gene: 8.

J is TRBJ2-7 and V is TRBV7-9; TRBD2 agrees at 9 bases. Per germline, CDR1 SEHNR and CDR2 FQNEAQ (reference sequence). The junction had 8 bases not matched to a gene; V was cut back by 1 base and J by 4 bases. This CDR3 contains 16 residues. The CDR3 protein is CASSLGVAGEVYEQYF. In nucleotides, the CDR3 is TGTGCCAGCAGCTTAGGGGTAGCGGGAGAGGTGTACGAGCAGTACTTC. The full variable domain, in which reference TRBV7-9 and TRBJ2-7 provide the parts outside the CDR3, is DTGVSQNPRHKITKRGQNVTFRCDPISEHNRLYWYRQTLGQGPEFLTYFQNEAQLEKSRLLSDRFSAERPKGSFSTLEIQRTEQGDSAMYLCASSLGVAGEVYEQYFGPGTRLTVT.

The chain has TRBV3-1 (or the pseudogene TRBV3-2) and TRBJ2-5, with a weak D call TRBD2 (6 bases). Trimming shortened V by 4 bases and J by 4 bases, and 22 bases separated the two germline ends. Per germline, CDR1 LGHDT and CDR2 YNNKEL (reference sequence). The CDR3 runs 17 residues. The CDR3 loop is CASSPGVAERERETQYF. CDR3 nucleotides: TGTGCCAGCAGCCCCGGGGTAGCGGAGAGGGAACGAGAGACCCAGTACTTC.

The V and J genes are TRBV27 and TRBJ2-7; 8 bases align to TRBD1. V lost 5 bases to trimming and J lost 3 bases; unmatched junction nucleotides: 9. Germline CDR1 is MNHEY and CDR2 is SMNVEV (reference sequence). The CDR3 covers 15 residues. The CDR3 reads CASSPWTGRYYEQYF. CDR3 nucleotide sequence: TGTGCCAGCAGTCCGTGGACAGGGCGATACTACGAGCAGTACTTC.

This chain links TRBV18 with TRBJ2-5; 7 bases are shared with TRBD2. The CDR3 covers 15 residues. Germline-derived CDR1 and CDR2 are KGHSH and LQKENI. Germline trimming cut 6 bases from V and 2 bases from J; bases unmatched to any gene: 9. The DNA of the CDR3 is TGTGCCAGCTCCCGGGGAGGGAGAGGTCAAGAGACCCAGTACTTC. This codes for CASSRGGRGQETQYF.

The chain couples TRBV11-3 to TRBJ2-2; D possibly corresponds to TRBD1 (6 bases). This CDR3 is built from 14 residues. Germline loops: CDR1 SGHNT, CDR2 YENEEA. The ends were cut back, 7 bases at V and 1 base at J, with 10 bases in the middle. CDR3 nucleotide sequence: TGTGCCAGCATCGGACAGATGAACACCGGGGAGCTGTTTTTT. It specifies CASIGQMNTGELFF.

This chain joins TRBV18 and TRBJ2-4; 7 bases match TRBD2. V was clipped by 6 bases and J by 3 bases; unmatched bases: 8. The CDR3 runs to 15 residues. CDR1 and CDR2 (germline): KGHSH, LQKENI. The CDR3 coding sequence is TGTGCCAGCTCCCCTAGCGGAACCTTCAAAAACATTCAGTACTTC. Encoded protein: CASSPSGTFKNIQYF.

This sequence joins TRBV24-1 and TRBJ2-1, with TRBD1 matching over 11 bases. Per germline, CDR1 KGHDR and CDR2 SFDVKD. The junction had 7 bases not matched to a gene; V was cut back by 3 bases and J by 7 bases. This CDR3 has 16 residues. CDR3 DNA sequence: TGTGCCACCAGTGATCCTCGCGGACAGGGGGCGAATGAGCAGTTCTTC. Protein product: CATSDPRGQGANEQFF.

V is TRBV19 and J is TRBJ2-7; 7 nucleotides line up with TRBD2. This CDR3 has 15 residues. V gave up 0 bases and J gave up 0 bases; unmatched junction bases: 2. Germline lookup yields CDR1 LNHDA and CDR2 SQIVND (reference sequence). The DNA of the CDR3 is TGTGCCAGTAGTATAGACCCTAGCGGCTCCTACGAGCAGTACTTC. Encoded protein: CASSIDPSGSYEQYF.

This chain connects TRBV7-2 to TRBJ2-3; TRBD1 agrees at 7 bases. V lost 5 bases, J lost 0 bases, and 5 bases stayed unmatched. The CDR3 runs 15 residues. CDR1 and CDR2 (germline): SGHTA, FQGNSA. The CDR3 nucleotides read TGTGCCAGCAGCCCCGGGACAGTAAGCACAGATACGCAGTATTTT. Its protein is CASSPGTVSTDTQYF.

The gene calls are TRBV2 and TRBJ2-1, with 9 bases identical to TRBD1. Germline values: CDR1 SNHLY, CDR2 FYNNEI. J gave up 6 bases and V 8 bases, and 8 bases lay outside the gene matches. This CDR3 is built from 14 residues. CDR3 region: CASDKGQGRNEQFF. CDR3 DNA: TGTGCCAGCGACAAGGGACAGGGTCGCAATGAGCAGTTCTTC.

V and J are TRBV21-1 and TRBJ2-2; the table's D call, TRBD1, has no DNA check behind it. TRBV21-1 is recorded as a pseudogene. This CDR3 is 17 amino acids long. As DNA, the CDR3 is TGTGCCAGCAGCAAAGACAGACAGGGGTACTTCACCGGGGAGCTGTTTTTT. Protein: CASSKDRQGYFTGELFF.

The chain links TRBV4-3 to TRBJ1-5; 7 nucleotides line up with TRBD1. After removal of 2 bases from V and 2 bases from J, the junction contained 3 bases not matched to a gene. CDR3 size: 15 residues. Germline values: CDR1 LGHNA, CDR2 YSLEER. The CDR3 sequence: CASSQTGEGNQPQHF. The CDR3 coding sequence is TGCGCCAGCAGCCAAACAGGGGAGGGCAATCAGCCCCAGCATTTT.